These 14 T cell receptor beta chains share one sample of origin, sequenced in a study of Ad26.COV2.S vaccination and SARS-CoV-2 variants. Treatment indicated: some 20 received Ad26.COV2.S at low or high dose, single or two shots; 5 received placebo; per-sample allocation not given. The investigators took samples on day 63 after the first vaccine or placebo injection. Method: immunoSEQ multiplex PCR; TCRdb's copy keeps in-frame clones and lacks some. This repertoire shows 450,000 to 550,000 clones, 75% to 90% found once; its top ten account for about 2.7%. The sequencing here drew on peripheral blood, taken in a trial of Ad26.COV2.S vaccine versus placebo. The source is a person between 18 and 60 years old who received the Ad26.COV2.S COVID-19 vaccine or a placebo.

The V call is TRBV6-2 or TRBV6-3, the J call TRBJ1-2; D call uncertain. Germline V gene lookup returns CDR1 MNHEY and CDR2 SVGEGT. The CDR3 is 13 residues long. Deletions cut 4 bases from V and 2 bases from J, with 8 bases between. This chain's CDR3 is CASSSGLNYGYTF. As DNA, the CDR3 is TGTGCCAGCAGTTCCGGCCTGAACTATGGCTACACCTTC.

Written as DNA, the CDR3 is TGTGCCAGCAGTCGGACAGGGTCCCCCGGGGAGCTGTTTTTT. Its protein product is CASSRTGSPGELFF. The rearrangement joins TRBV7-9 to TRBJ2-2, with 8 bases aligning to TRBD1. The ends lost 6 bases at V and 6 bases at J; junction bases unmatched: 6. Germline CDR1 reads SEHNR; CDR2 reads FQNEAQ (reference sequence). The CDR3 spans 14 residues.

The rearrangement links TRBV30 to TRBJ2-2, with unresolved D. The CDR3 has 15 residues. CDR1 and CDR2 (germline): GTSNPN, SVGIG (reference sequence). Trimming cost V 1 base and J 3 bases, with 12 bases left between them. The CDR3 coding sequence is TGTGCCTGGAGTGCCTGGCAGGCTCACACCGGGGAGCTGTTTTTT. Translation gives CAWSAWQAHTGELFF.

The chain has TRBV29-1 and TRBJ2-5, with D perhaps TRBD1 (5 bases). CDR1 and CDR2 (germline): SQVTM, ANQGSEA. The CDR3 totals 15 residues. With 0 bases removed from V and 2 bases from J, the gap between germline ends came to 13 bases. The CDR3 is CSVEDWGQLQETQYF. DNA for the CDR3: TGCAGCGTTGAAGATTGGGGCCAGTTACAAGAGACCCAGTACTTC.

The V and J genes are TRBV5-1 and TRBJ2-7, with 14 bases identical to TRBD2. The V gene's germline CDR1 is SGHRS and CDR2 YFSETQ. V gave up 4 bases and J gave up 4 bases; unmatched junction bases: 7. This CDR3 spans 16 amino acids. In nucleotides, the CDR3 is TGCGCCAGCAGCCCGGGGACTAGCGGGGGTCTGTACGAGCAGTACTTC. It yields the protein CASSPGTSGGLYEQYF.

The genes are TRBV30 and TRBJ2-3; D unclear. This CDR3 has 13 amino acids. V was shortened by 2 bases and J by 0 bases, with 6 bases between the two germline ends. CDR1 and CDR2 (germline): GTSNPN, SVGIG (reference sequence). Written as DNA, the CDR3 is TGTGCCTGGAGTACAACTAGCACAGATACGCAGTATTTT. Protein sequence: CAWSTTSTDTQYF.

V gene TRBV6-5 combines with J gene TRBJ1-4; perhaps TRBD1 as D (5 bases). The CDR3 covers 14 residues. Germline CDR1 reads MNHEY; CDR2 reads SVGAGI. V was pared by 0 bases and J by 11 bases, with 13 bases between. DNA of the CDR3: TGTGCCAGCAGTTACTCGAGTCCCAGGGAGAAACTGTTTTTT. Translated: CASSYSSPREKLFF.

This chain connects TRBV7-3 to TRBJ2-5; TRBD2 is a possible D gene (6 bases). This CDR3 is 13 amino acids long. V was trimmed by 5 bases and J by 2 bases, leaving 9 bases between them. Germline values: CDR1 SGHTA, CDR2 FQGTGA. The CDR3 sequence is CASSLSGQETQYF. The CDR3 DNA reads as TGTGCCAGCAGCCTTAGCGGACAAGAGACCCAGTACTTC.

In DNA form, the CDR3 reads TGTGCCAGTAGTACCGACAACCATATGAACACTGAAGCTTTCTTT. Translated: CASSTDNHMNTEAFF. This chain links TRBV19 with TRBJ1-1, with D unclear. The ends were cut back, 4 bases at V and 0 bases at J, with 12 bases in the middle. Germline assignment: CDR1 LNHDA and CDR2 SQIVND (reference sequence). The CDR3 extends over 15 amino acids.

V usage is TRBV6-5 and J usage is TRBJ2-2; D might be TRBD1 (6 bases). Trimming stripped 6 bases from V and 4 bases from J, with 12 bases between. CDR1 is MNHEY and CDR2 is SVGAGI in the germline V gene. The CDR3 is 14 residues long. CDR3 sequence (DNA): TGTGCCAGCAGCAGGCACAGGGCCACCGGGGAGCTGTTTTTT. It specifies CASSRHRATGELFF.

This chain links TRBV4-3 with TRBJ2-5; TRBD2 aligns across 11 bases. With 5 bases clipped from V and 5 bases from J, the junction kept 10 bases outside the gene matches. The length of the CDR3 is 16 residues. CDR1 and CDR2 from the germline V gene are LGHNA and YSLEER. Here the CDR3 DNA reads TGCGCCAGCAGCGCCCGACTAGCGGGAATCGGGGAGACCCAGTACTTC. Protein product: CASSARLAGIGETQYF.

The chain carries TRBV4-1 and TRBJ1-5; D remains ambiguous. The germline V gene has CDR1 MGHRA and CDR2 YSYEKL. Trimming left V 0 bases short and J 3 bases short, with 9 bases between. This CDR3 contains 15 residues. This chain's CDR3 is CASSQDFMDNQPQHF. CDR3 coding DNA: TGCGCCAGCAGCCAAGATTTCATGGACAATCAGCCCCAGCATTTT.

The rearrangement joins TRBV6-4 to TRBJ2-2; D is unresolved. The ends were cut back, 7 bases at V and 2 bases at J, with 14 bases in the middle. The V gene's germline CDR1 is MRHNA and CDR2 SNTAGT. The CDR3 loop spans 15 amino acids. The CDR3 sequence: CASTNGNLNTGELFF. The CDR3 DNA reads TGTGCCAGCACGAATGGAAACCTCAACACCGGGGAGCTGTTTTTT.

This chain connects TRBV7-2 to TRBJ2-3; D unresolved. Germline CDR1 reads SGHTA; CDR2 reads FQGNSA. V was trimmed by 1 base and J by 4 bases, leaving 12 bases between them. CDR3 length: 15 amino acids. The CDR3 here is CASSLGVTGPDTQYF. The CDR3 nucleotides read TGTGCCAGCAGCTTAGGGGTCACGGGTCCAGATACGCAGTATTTT.